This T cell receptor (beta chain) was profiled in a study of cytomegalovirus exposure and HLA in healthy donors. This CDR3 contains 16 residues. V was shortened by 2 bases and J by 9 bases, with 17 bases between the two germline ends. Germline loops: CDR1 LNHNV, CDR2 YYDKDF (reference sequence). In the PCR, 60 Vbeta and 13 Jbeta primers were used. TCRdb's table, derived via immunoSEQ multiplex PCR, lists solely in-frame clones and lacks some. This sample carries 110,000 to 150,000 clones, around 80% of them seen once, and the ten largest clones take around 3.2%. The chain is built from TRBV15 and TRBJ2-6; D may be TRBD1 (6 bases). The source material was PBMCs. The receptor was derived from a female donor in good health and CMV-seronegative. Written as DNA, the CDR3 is TGTGCCACCAGCAGACCCTCCAGGGGCAGAGGCAACGTCCTGACTTTC. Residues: CATSRPSRGRGNVLTF.